The sequence of this T cell receptor beta chain was determined in a study of T cells in Graves' hyperthyroidism and ophthalmopathy. Study conclusions and caveats: Ophthalmopathy and stable hyperthyroidism were separated by a 13 V-J model.

The TCR beta CDR3 regions underwent amplification using RNA transcripts as the source. Primed by the HTBI set, a first-round RT-PCR was run on the TCR CDR3. Each CDR3 protein gets one entry after TCRdb re-called the multiplex PCR reads with MiXCR. The sample holds around 620,000 distinct CDR3 sequences, about half seen once. About this clonotype: What it binds is not known.

Germline V CDR1 and CDR2: MNHNY, SVGAGI (reference sequence). The CDR3 loop spans 11 amino acids. Trimming took off 5 bases at V and 7 bases at J, with 8 bases between the two ends. The genes are TRBV6-6 and TRBJ1-1, with D unclear. Sequenced sample: peripheral blood or thyroid tissue (not recorded which). This receptor was taken from an adult woman with Graves' disease, either hyperthyroidism or ophthalmopathy (not recorded which). The CDR3 bases are TGTGCCAGCAGTACCCTTGGTGAAGCTTTCTTT. Its protein product is CASSTLGEAFF.